The rows below give T cell receptor beta chains drawn from one sample of a study of blood T cell repertoires in COVID-19. The protocol was immunoSEQ multiplex PCR, while the TCRdb copy is restricted to in-frame clones and leaves out a portion. Of more than 20,000 clones in the sample, approximately 84% were seen once. Input material: peripheral blood. The receptors shown here come from a middle-aged man with active or convalescent COVID-19. CDR3s include the opening cysteine and the closing phenylalanine or tryptophan. D genes are given only for firm matches. Expanded clones get a size class; other rows say once, few or many, or leave the size out.

d_gene	abundance	j_gene	v_gene	CDR3nt	CDR3aa
-	-	TRBJ2-3	TRBV5-1	TGCGCCAGCAGCCGCGGAGGGTTTGGGACAGATACGCAGTATTTT	CASSRGGFGTDTQYF
-	-	TRBJ1-6	TRBV28	TGTGCCAGCAGTTCCGTCTACGCACCCCTCCACTTT	CASSSVYAPLHF
TRBD1	-	TRBJ2-6	TRBV5-1	TGCGCCAGCAGCAATCCGGGACAGGGAGGATCTGGGGCCAACGTCCTGACTTTC	CASSNPGQGGSGANVLTF
-	-	TRBJ2-3	TRBV6-1	TGTGCCAGCAGTGAGGGGGGGCGGCCAGATACGCAGTATTTT	CASSEGGRPDTQYF
-	-	TRBJ1-1	TRBV15	TGTGCCACCAGCAGAGATACGGGGAACACTGAAGCTTTCTTT	CATSRDTGNTEAFF
-	-	TRBJ1-6	TRBV27	TGTGCCAGCAGAAGAGCTAACAGGGCCACGGCTTCACCCCTCCACTTT	CASRRANRATASPLHF
-	-	TRBJ2-2	TRBV5-1	TGCGCCAGCAGCTTTGCAGGGTCAAACACCGGGGAGCTGTTTTTT	CASSFAGSNTGELFF
TRBD2	-	TRBJ2-7	TRBV5-1	TGCGCCAGCAGCTTGTCCCTGACTAGCGGGAGGTTGGGCGAGCAGTACTTC	CASSLSLTSGRLGEQYF
-	medium-sized	TRBJ2-5	TRBV19	TGTGCCATTGCCCAGGGGCTACAAGAGACCCAGTACTTC	CAIAQGLQETQYF
TRBD1	-	TRBJ2-3	TRBV18	TGTGCCAGCTCACCCAGGGACAGGGGATCGGATACGCAGTATTTT	CASSPRDRGSDTQYF
-	-	TRBJ1-5	TRBV30	TGTGCCTGGAGTCCTGCGGGGGGCAGCAATCAGCCCCAGCATTTT	CAWSPAGGSNQPQHF
TRBD2	once	TRBJ2-3	TRBV7-3	TGTGCCAGCAGCTTACTCGGCACTAGCGGGGATACGCAGTATTTT	CASSLLGTSGDTQYF
-	-	TRBJ2-1	TRBV12-3/TRBV12-4	TGTGCCAGCGCCTACAGGTACAATGAGCAGTTCTTC	CASAYRYNEQFF
TRBD2	-	TRBJ2-7	TRBV11-2	TGTGCCAGCAGCTTAGATCTGGCCAGAATCGGGACTAGCGGGAACGACGAGCAGTACTTC	CASSLDLARIGTSGNDEQYF
-	-	TRBJ2-2	TRBV7-6	TGTGCCAGCAGCTTAGAAACGGGAGATGGCGGGGAGCTGTTTTTT	CASSLETGDGGELFF
TRBD1	-	TRBJ1-5	TRBV2	TGTGCCAGCAGTGATGGGACAGGGTTTCGGGTTCAGCCCCAGCATTTT	CASSDGTGFRVQPQHF
-	once	TRBJ1-2	TRBV30	TGTGCCTGGACCGAGCTGGACAGCCACTATGGCTACACCTTC	CAWTELDSHYGYTF
-	-	TRBJ1-1	TRBV15	TGTGCCACCAGCAGGGGACTGGAGGGCACTGAAGCTTTCTTT	CATSRGLEGTEAFF
-	-	TRBJ2-7	TRBV5-4	TGTGCCAGCAGCTTACCACATACCTACGAGCAGTACTTC	CASSLPHTYEQYF
TRBD1	-	TRBJ1-5	TRBV5-1	TGCGCCAGCAGCTTGGACAGGGGGGATCCCCAGCATTTT	CASSLDRGDPQHF
TRBD2	few	TRBJ2-2	TRBV7-6	TGTGCCAGCAGCCCCTTAGCGGGAGGGTACACCGGGGAGCTGTTTTTT	CASSPLAGGYTGELFF
TRBD1	-	TRBJ2-3	TRBV28	TGTGCCAGCAGCCCCCGGGACAGGGGGCTTAGCACAGATACGCAGTATTTT	CASSPRDRGLSTDTQYF
-	once	TRBJ2-6	TRBV6-1	TGTGCCAGCAGTGAAGGGGGCGTTGGGGCCAACGTCCTGACTTTC	CASSEGGVGANVLTF
-	-	TRBJ2-7	TRBV9	TGTGCCAGCAGCGAGGAGGCTTCCTACGAGCAGTACTTC	CASSEEASYEQYF
-	-	TRBJ2-2	TRBV27	TGTGCCAGCAGTTTGGGCGTGAACACCGGGGAGCTGTTTTTT	CASSLGVNTGELFF
-	-	TRBJ1-6	TRBV11-2	TGTGCCAGCAGCCAGGTCAGCTCCTATAATTCACCCCTCCACTTT	CASSQVSSYNSPLHF
TRBD1	-	TRBJ1-3	TRBV3-1/TRBV3-2	TGTGCCAGCAGGATGGACAGGGCGGCAAACACCATATATTTT	CASRMDRAANTIYF
TRBD2	-	TRBJ2-5	TRBV5-1	TGCGCCAGCAGCCCCGGGACTAGCGGAAACCAAGAGACCCAGTACTTC	CASSPGTSGNQETQYF
-	-	TRBJ1-2	TRBV18	TGTGCCAGCTCACCATATCGGGGGGACTATGGCTACACCTTC	CASSPYRGDYGYTF
-	-	TRBJ2-7	TRBV28	TGTGCCAGCAGGCCCAATGGGCAGGCTCTCGCCTACGAGCAGTACTTC	CASRPNGQALAYEQYF
-	-	TRBJ2-2	TRBV6-1	TGTGCCAGCAGTGCCACACCTTATCCCCCTCACACCGGGGAGCTGTTTTTT	CASSATPYPPHTGELFF
TRBD2	-	TRBJ2-1	TRBV10-1	TGCGCCAGCAGTGAGAGGGGGGTGACTAGCGGCATGGATGAGCAGTTCTTC	CASSERGVTSGMDEQFF
-	-	TRBJ2-3	TRBV30	TGTGCCTGGAGTTACAGGAGCACAGATACGCAGTATTTT	CAWSYRSTDTQYF
-	-	TRBJ1-1	TRBV5-1	TGCGCCAGCAGCTTGGCACTTGGTGGGAACACTGAAGCTTTCTTT	CASSLALGGNTEAFF
TRBD2	-	TRBJ2-1	TRBV7-3	TGTGCCAGCAGCAAAACGGCTAGCGGGGCCATCTACAATGAGCAGTTCTTC	CASSKTASGAIYNEQFF
-	few	TRBJ2-5	TRBV27	TGTGCCAGCAGTTTATACGGGGGGCTCCAAGAGACCCAGTACTTC	CASSLYGGLQETQYF
TRBD1	-	TRBJ2-2	TRBV29-1	TGCAGCGTTAAGACAGGGAGTATACCTTCCACCGGGGAGCTGTTTTTT	CSVKTGSIPSTGELFF
TRBD1	-	TRBJ2-2	TRBV6-6	TGTGCCAGCACCCAAGACAGGGCGGATACCGGGGAGCTGTTTTTT	CASTQDRADTGELFF
-	-	TRBJ1-4	TRBV11-2	TGTGCCAGCAGCCGCGGGATCTTTGCTAATGAAAAACTGTTTTTT	CASSRGIFANEKLFF
TRBD2	once	TRBJ2-3	TRBV10-3	TGTGCCATCAGTGACGGCGGGGGGGTTCCAGATACGCAGTATTTT	CAISDGGGVPDTQYF
-	-	TRBJ2-5	TRBV6-5	TGTGCCAGCAGTCCGCAACGGGGGGCCCCAGAGACCCAGTACTTC	CASSPQRGAPETQYF
-	-	TRBJ2-6	TRBV6-4	TGTGCCAGCAGTGACTCGTCAGGGTCCGGGGCCAACGTCCTGACTTTC	CASSDSSGSGANVLTF
TRBD1	-	TRBJ2-7	TRBV24-1	TGTGCCACCAGTGATTTGCGACCAGGGGGCGAGCAGTACTTC	CATSDLRPGGEQYF
TRBD2	-	TRBJ2-3	TRBV7-7	TGTGCTAGCAGCTTAGGGACTAGCGGGATGACAGATACGCAGTATTTT	CASSLGTSGMTDTQYF
-	once	TRBJ2-7	TRBV6-5	TGTGCCAGCAGTTCTGAACCTACAGGGTTCGAGCAGTACTTC	CASSSEPTGFEQYF
-	-	TRBJ1-5	TRBV4-1	TGCGCCAGCAGCCAAGATCTGGGAACAGGGAGCAATCAGCCCCAGCATTTT	CASSQDLGTGSNQPQHF
-	few	TRBJ1-1	TRBV18	TGTGCCAGTTTCGAGAGAATTAACACTGAAGCTTTCTTT	CASFERINTEAFF
-	-	TRBJ1-2	TRBV29-1	TGCAGCGTTGCGGAGGTTAACTATGGCTACACCTTC	CSVAEVNYGYTF
-	-	TRBJ1-1	TRBV3-1/TRBV3-2	TGTGCCAGCAACGCCCGGGGAGTGAACACTGAAGCTTTCTTT	CASNARGVNTEAFF
-	-	TRBJ1-2	TRBV28	TGTGCCAGCAGTTTGGAGCTCCTTGACTATGGCTACACCTTC	CASSLELLDYGYTF
-	-	TRBJ1-1	TRBV6-5	TGTGCCAGCAGTTACCCCCCCTCACGGGAAGCTTTCTTT	CASSYPPSREAFF
-	-	TRBJ2-1	TRBV9	TGTGCCAGCAACCGGGACTACAATGAGCAGTTCTTC	CASNRDYNEQFF
-	-	TRBJ2-7	TRBV30	TGTGCCTGCAGTCCAGGGGCCTACGAGCAGTACTTC	CACSPGAYEQYF
-	-	TRBJ1-4	TRBV15	TGTGCCACCAGCAGGCCCGGGGGGAGTAATGAAAAACTGTTTTTT	CATSRPGGSNEKLFF
-	-	TRBJ1-6	TRBV7-9	TGTGCCAGCAGCGTCAGTTATAATTCACCCCTCCACTTT	CASSVSYNSPLHF
TRBD1	few	TRBJ2-2	TRBV19	TGTGCCAGTAACAGGGGTGACACCGGGGAGCTGTTTTTT	CASNRGDTGELFF
TRBD1	-	TRBJ2-7	TRBV4-2	TGTGCCAGCAGCCACTCTCCAGGGGGCGAGCAGTACTTC	CASSHSPGGEQYF
TRBD1	-	TRBJ1-1	TRBV10-2	TGCGCCGCGGACCCGGGACAGGGCCTGAACACTGAAGCTTTCTTT	CAADPGQGLNTEAFF
-	few	TRBJ1-1	TRBV4-1	TGCGCCAGCAGACGGGACACTGAAGCTTTCTTT	CASRRDTEAFF
-	-	TRBJ2-7	TRBV14	TGTGCCAGCAGCCAAGGTTATAGCGGAGCCTACGAGCAGTACTTC	CASSQGYSGAYEQYF